This T cell receptor beta chain was recorded in a study of patients and donors after allogeneic stem cell transplantation (TCRdb year 2020). This clonotype was counted once. Its antigen target is currently unknown. The sample holds no much larger clone one base away, and base qualities are not on file. A lone read is weak support. The germline V gene provides CDR1 SQVTM and CDR2 ANQGSEA. From the cysteine through the phenylalanine, the CDR3 covers 14 amino acids. The only DNA kept is the CDR3, 42 bases in frame from the first base. V ends up 3 bases short and J 0 bases short, with an unmatched junction base count of 4. Library preparation employed RT-PCR. Reads for this sample came from a NextSeq 550. The public reads were run again by TCRdb, first through fastp at Q25 and then through MiXCR, and only productive beta chains were kept. A single entry per CDR3 protein holds the most common genes and DNA from its merged rows. The sample data list about 960,000 distinct CDR3 sequences, and 18% of these were observed just once. Around 6% of the sample lies in the top ten.

The sequence is built from TRBV29-1 and TRBJ1-1, with 7 bases matching TRBD1. Sequenced material: blood, either unsorted or a sorted T cell fraction (not recorded which). The sequence came from a human donor who was either an allogeneic HSCT recipient or a stem cell or donor lymphocyte infusion donor (not recorded which). It is not recorded whose cells these are; they may come from a transplant donor. CDR3 protein: CSVDSTGVNTEAFF. The DNA is TGCAGCGTTGATAGTACAGGGGTGAACACTGAAGCTTTCTTT. Reference TRBV29-1 and TRBJ1-1 genes cover what lies past the CDR3, so the full variable domain is SAVISQKPSRDICQRGTSLTIQCQVDSQVTMMFWYRQQPGQSLTLIATANQGSEATYESGFVIDKFPISRPNLTFSTLTVSNMSPEDSSIYLCSVDSTGVNTEAFFGQGTRLTVV.